These 5 T cell receptor beta chains share one sample of origin, sequenced in a study of blood T cell repertoires in COVID-19. Assay: immunoSEQ multiplex PCR; the TCRdb copy retains only in-frame clones and omits some. The sample lists approximately 99,000 clones, almost 90% occurring once. Sequencing was performed on peripheral blood. The receptors originated from a man over 45 with COVID-19, enrolled during active disease.

The chain uses TRBV2 and TRBJ1-4; D is uncertain. Germline values: CDR1 SNHLY, CDR2 FYNNEI. The V end was cut by 0 bases, the J end by 2 bases, with 13 bases between. The CDR3 runs to 17 residues. Written as DNA, the CDR3 is TGTGCCAGCAGTGAAGCGGGAGTGGGTAGGACTAATGAAAAACTGTTTTTT. Translated: CASSEAGVGRTNEKLFF.

CDR3 bases: TGTGCCAGCAGCCCCCGGGGACAGGGTGGTGGGGAGACCCAGTACTTC. As protein: CASSPRGQGGGETQYF. This chain links TRBV25-1 with TRBJ2-5, with 9 bases lining up with TRBD1. The trim removed 6 bases at V and 5 bases at J, leaving 13 bases unmatched. Per the germline V gene, CDR1 is MGHDK and CDR2 is SYGVNS. The CDR3 spans 16 residues. The full variable domain, with the rest looked up from reference TRBV25-1 and TRBJ2-5, is EADIYQTPRYLVIGTGKKITLECSQTMGHDKMYWYQQDPGMELHLIHYSYGVNSTEKGDLSSESTVSRIRTEHFPLTLESARPSHTSQYLCASSPRGQGGGETQYFGPGTRLLVL.

The chain combines TRBV27 with TRBJ2-7; 11 positions agree with TRBD2. With 2 bases clipped from V and 4 bases from J, the junction kept 4 bases outside the gene matches. CDR1 and CDR2 (germline): MNHEY, SMNVEV (reference sequence). This CDR3 has 15 residues. CDR3 DNA sequence: TGTGCCAGCAGTTTAAGGCCTAGCGGGGGGTACGAGCAGTACTTC. Protein sequence: CASSLRPSGGYEQYF.

This chain connects TRBV6-5 to TRBJ1-1, with D possibly TRBD1 on 5 matching bases. V lost 6 bases to trimming and J lost 0 bases, with 8 bases between them. CDR3 length: 13 residues. The germline gives CDR1 MNHEY, CDR2 SVGAGI. The CDR3 sequence is CASRSQVNTEAFF. In DNA form, the CDR3 reads TGTGCCAGCAGATCACAGGTGAACACTGAAGCTTTCTTT.

The chain carries TRBV7-2 and TRBJ1-6; D unresolved. This CDR3 is built from 14 residues. With 0 bases removed from V and 14 bases from J, the gap between germline ends came to 14 bases. Looked up from germline, CDR1 is SGHTA and CDR2 is FQGNSA. CDR3: CASSLAHGIGALHF. The CDR3 DNA follows: TGTGCCAGCAGCTTAGCGCACGGCATAGGAGCCCTCCACTTT.